The 32 T cell receptor beta chains below come from one sample, sequenced in a study of PD-1 blockade in mismatch repair-deficient tumors. Profiling relied on immunoSEQ multiplex PCR, and the TCRdb table lists in-frame clones only, not all of them. The table includes around 68,000 clones, approximately 80% detected once. The starting material was peripheral blood, obtained 2 weeks after starting pembrolizumab. The receptors here all came from an adult with mismatch repair-deficient cancer.

The chain carries TRBV18 and TRBJ2-2, with D hard to call. Looked up from germline, CDR1 is KGHSH and CDR2 is LQKENI. This CDR3 has 18 residues. V lost 2 bases to trimming and J lost 4 bases, with 20 bases between them. CDR3 protein: CASSPYKAGTFGTGELFF. CDR3 DNA: TGTGCCAGCTCACCATACAAGGCTGGAACTTTTGGCACCGGGGAGCTGTTTTTT.

The V call is TRBV5-4, the J call TRBJ2-5; 9 nucleotides align to TRBD1. The CDR3 runs 15 residues. Germline V CDR1 and CDR2: SGHNT, YYREEE (reference sequence). Trimming at V came to 5 bases and at J to 5 bases, leaving 10 bases not matched to a gene. The CDR3 bases are TGTGCCAGCAGAAAAACAGGGGGCGCGGGGGAGACCCAGTACTTC. This translates into CASRKTGGAGETQYF.

The rearrangement uses TRBV7-3 and TRBJ2-3, with 7 bases fitting TRBD2. The CDR3 runs 14 residues. CDR1 and CDR2 from the germline V gene are SGHTA and FQGTGA. J lost 2 bases, V lost 10 bases, and 9 bases had no gene match. CDR3 DNA: TGTGCCACCTCATTAGCGGGCCCCACAGATACGCAGTATTTT. Amino acids: CATSLAGPTDTQYF.

The chain links TRBV15 to TRBJ1-1; D is uncertain. The V and J ends lost 0 bases and 1 base respectively, with 12 bases between them. The germline V gene encodes CDR1 LNHNV and CDR2 YYDKDF (reference sequence). The CDR3 covers 16 residues. The DNA of the CDR3 is TGTGCCACCAGCAGAGATCTAGGCATAGGGAACACTGAAGCTTTCTTT. The encoded protein is CATSRDLGIGNTEAFF.

This chain links TRBV5-4 with TRBJ2-7; D is perhaps TRBD1 (5 bases). V lost 3 bases, J lost 5 bases, and 12 bases lay in between. CDR1 is SGHNT, CDR2 YYREEE, per germline (reference sequence). The CDR3 extends over 13 amino acids. Here the CDR3 reads CASSSYQGHEQYF. The CDR3 DNA reads as TGTGCCAGCAGCTCGTATCAGGGCCACGAGCAGTACTTC. Full variable domain (remainder filled in from reference TRBV5-4 and TRBJ2-7): ETGVTQSPTHLIKTRGQQVTLRCSSQSGHNTVSWYQQALGQGPQFIFQYYREEENGRGNFPPRFSGLQFPNYSSELNVNALELDDSALYLCASSSYQGHEQYFGPGTRLTVT.

J is TRBJ1-1 and V is TRBV4-3; the D gene is possibly TRBD1 (6 bases). Trimming removed 4 bases at V and 3 bases at J, with 12 bases between. CDR1 LGHNA and CDR2 YSLEER come from the germline V gene. The CDR3 spans 14 residues. CDR3 DNA: TGCGCCAGCAGCCCGAGGACAGCAGACACTGAAGCTTTCTTT. This translates into CASSPRTADTEAFF.

The chain is built from TRBV27 and TRBJ1-2, with D tentatively TRBD1 (6 bases). CDR3 size: 16 residues. CDR1 and CDR2 from the germline V gene are MNHEY and SMNVEV (reference sequence). V lost 6 bases to trimming and J lost 4 bases, with 21 bases between them. CDR3 residues: CASRSRQDPSSYGYTF. Written as DNA, the CDR3 is TGTGCCAGCAGGTCAAGACAGGACCCCTCCTCCTATGGCTACACCTTC.

The chain carries TRBV7-9 and TRBJ2-5, with 10 bases matching TRBD2. The CDR3 totals 17 residues. V lost 4 bases, J lost 5 bases, and 13 bases stayed unmatched. Germline CDR1 and CDR2: SEHNR and FQNEAQ (reference sequence). The CDR3 DNA reads TGTGCCAGCAGCTCCCTTCTAGCGGGAGAATGGTCGGAGACCCAGTACTTC. Protein sequence: CASSSLLAGEWSETQYF.

This clone was counted between two and nine times. This chain joins TRBV28 and TRBJ1-4; weak D call: TRBD1 (6 bases). V was trimmed by 8 bases and J by 7 bases, leaving 14 bases between them. The length of the CDR3 is 13 residues. Germline V gene sequence: CDR1 MDHEN, CDR2 SYDVKM. The CDR3 here is CASGSGGTEKLFF. CDR3 DNA sequence: TGTGCCAGCGGTTCGGGGGGCACTGAAAAACTGTTTTTT.

This clone showed up just a few times. This CDR3 reads CASTGTAPNYGYTF. CDR3 sequence (DNA): TGCGCCAGCACTGGGACAGCGCCTAACTATGGCTACACCTTC. The gene calls are TRBV5-1 and TRBJ1-2, with 7 bases fitting TRBD1. CDR1 is SGHRS and CDR2 is YFSETQ in the germline V gene. The CDR3 has 14 amino acids. Losses at the gene ends were 6 bases for V and 0 bases for J; bases not matched to a gene: 5.

The chain couples TRBV11-2 to TRBJ1-5; 8 bases agree with TRBD1. With V trimmed by 5 bases and J by 11 bases, 11 bases remained unmatched. The CDR3 has 14 amino acids. Germline CDR1 SGHAT, CDR2 FQNNGV. In DNA form, the CDR3 reads TGTGCCAGCAGCCTGGACAGGGAGAGTGGAGCCCAGCATTTT. As protein: CASSLDRESGAQHF.

V is TRBV7-3 and J is TRBJ1-2, with D perhaps TRBD1 (6 bases). The CDR3 covers 13 residues. The germline V gene has CDR1 SGHTA and CDR2 FQGTGA. V lost 2 bases to trimming and J lost 8 bases, with 12 bases between them. CDR3 nucleotide sequence: TGTGCCAGCAGCTTATCGTCAGGGGACGGCTACACCTTC. This codes for CASSLSSGDGYTF.

The chain uses TRBV5-4 and TRBJ2-1, with a tentative D call TRBD2 (7 bases). The CDR3 contains 17 residues. V shed 4 bases and J shed 0 bases, with 17 bases lying between them. The germline V gene has CDR1 SGHNT and CDR2 YYREEE (reference sequence). The CDR3 region has the DNA TGTGCCAGCAGCCCAGGGGAAGGCGGGAGCTCCTACAATGAGCAGTTCTTC. Encoded protein: CASSPGEGGSSYNEQFF.

The chain is built from TRBV10-3 and TRBJ1-5; 8 bases line up with TRBD1. Germline values: CDR1 ENHRY, CDR2 SYGVKD. This CDR3 spans 15 amino acids. The V gene end was trimmed by 5 bases and the J gene end by 7 bases; junction bases not matched to a gene: 10. The CDR3 bases are TGTGCCATCAGTCCGACAGGGACAGGAGGGCAGCCCCAGCATTTT. Encoded protein: CAISPTGTGGQPQHF.

This chain connects TRBV7-6 to TRBJ2-7; D is perhaps TRBD1 (5 bases). CDR3 length: 14 amino acids. V was cut by 3 bases and J by 7 bases, with 16 bases left in between. The germline V gene encodes CDR1 SGHVS and CDR2 FNYEAQ. CDR3 DNA sequence: TGTGCCAGCAGCTTTTCGGCAGGGTCACGAGAGCAGTACTTC. As protein: CASSFSAGSREQYF.

The chain couples TRBV20-1 to TRBJ2-1; D gene unclear. Trimming removed 0 bases from V and 8 bases from J, with 5 bases in between. This CDR3 contains 11 residues. CDR1 and CDR2 from the germline V gene are DFQATT and SNEGSKA (reference sequence). The CDR3: CSARDFDEQFF. CDR3 sequence (DNA): TGCAGTGCTAGAGATTTCGATGAGCAGTTCTTC.

This clone appeared a single time. The chain employs TRBV5-6 and TRBJ1-2; no clear D gene. Deletions cut 1 base from V and 8 bases from J, with 12 bases between. This CDR3 spans 13 amino acids. Germline CDR1 reads SGHDT; CDR2 reads YYEEEE. CDR3 nucleotide sequence: TGTGCCAGCAGCTTGAGGTCCGTCGGGGGCTACACCTTC. It translates to CASSLRSVGGYTF.

CDR3 bases: TGTGCCAGTAGTATGGGGGAGTTGAGGAACACTGAAGCTTTCTTT. Residues: CASSMGELRNTEAFF. The V call is TRBV19, the J call TRBJ1-1, with D tentatively TRBD1 (5 bases). CDR1 and CDR2 (germline): LNHDA, SQIVND (reference sequence). The CDR3 length is 15 residues. Trimming cost V 3 bases and J 1 base, with 12 bases left between them.

The table lists this clone with a few counts. The gene calls are TRBV18 and TRBJ1-2; 7 bases line up with TRBD1. CDR1 is KGHSH, CDR2 LQKENI, per germline. This CDR3 is 15 amino acids long. With 0 bases clipped from V and 8 bases from J, the junction kept 9 bases outside the gene matches. In nucleotides, the CDR3 is TGTGCCAGCTCACCACCGGATACAGGGGTAGGGGGCTACACCTTC. Residues: CASSPPDTGVGGYTF.

The V call is TRBV29-1, the J call TRBJ1-2, with TRBD1 matching over 8 bases. The V gene's germline CDR1 is SQVTM and CDR2 ANQGSEA. The CDR3 has 13 amino acids. V trimming: 6 bases; J trimming: 2 bases; junction bases outside the gene matches: 5. CDR3: CSVETGENYGYTF. In nucleotides, the CDR3 is TGCAGCGTGGAGACAGGGGAAAACTATGGCTACACCTTC.

This sequence joins TRBV25-1 and TRBJ1-1; D gene ambiguous. This CDR3 spans 12 amino acids. Germline CDR1 reads MGHDK; CDR2 reads SYGVNS. V dropped 7 bases and J dropped 3 bases, with 9 bases sitting between them. The CDR3 sequence is CASIYQDTEAFF. DNA of the CDR3: TGTGCCAGCATATATCAGGACACTGAAGCTTTCTTT.

The rearrangement links TRBV1 to TRBJ2-1; the D call in the table, TRBD1, was not verified against the DNA. TRBV1 is a documented pseudogene. This CDR3 has 18 residues. CDR3: CTSSRWTGGRSSYNEQFF. The CDR3 coding sequence is TGCACCAGCAGCCGTTGGACAGGGGGACGCAGCTCCTACAATGAGCAGTTCTTC.

The rearrangement links TRBV12-5 to TRBJ2-2; D possibly corresponds to TRBD1 (7 bases). Trimming removed 0 bases from V and 1 base from J, with 21 bases in between. This CDR3 is 20 amino acids long. Germline CDR1 is LGHNT and CDR2 is FRNRAP. The CDR3 DNA reads as TGTGCTAGTGGTTTGGTACCCAGGGGGGTGATCCAGGAGAACACCGGGGAGCTGTTTTTT. This translates into CASGLVPRGVIQENTGELFF.

The chain combines TRBV11-2 with TRBJ2-7; D is unclear. The germline V gene encodes CDR1 SGHAT and CDR2 FQNNGV. Trimming cost V 6 bases and J 3 bases, with 6 bases left between them. The CDR3 is made up of 11 amino acids. The CDR3, as DNA: TGTGCCAGCAGTTCCTACTACGAGCAGTACTTC. Translation: CASSSYYEQYF.

The V call is TRBV5-1, the J call TRBJ1-4; D possibly corresponds to TRBD1 (5 bases). Germline V gene sequence: CDR1 SGHRS, CDR2 YFSETQ. The CDR3 is 15 residues long. The germline V and J ends were trimmed by 4 bases and 8 bases, with 18 bases remaining between them. CDR3 bases: TGCGCCAGCAGCCCTCTAGGAAGGGGTCAAGAAAAACTGTTTTTT. Translation gives CASSPLGRGQEKLFF.

The J gene is TRBJ2-7, the V gene TRBV7-2; TRBD2 aligns across 9 bases. Per germline, CDR1 SGHTA and CDR2 FQGNSA. This CDR3 has 14 residues. J was trimmed by 5 bases and V by 5 bases; bases with no gene match: 7. The CDR3: CASSQFSGSHEQYF. CDR3 DNA sequence: TGTGCCAGCAGCCAATTTAGCGGGAGCCACGAGCAGTACTTC.

The V and J genes are TRBV6-6 and TRBJ2-5; 8 bases align to TRBD2. Germline CDR1 MNHNY, CDR2 SVGAGI (reference sequence). The ends lost 5 bases at V and 5 bases at J; junction bases unmatched: 13. This CDR3 spans 16 amino acids. CDR3 nucleotide sequence: TGTGCCAGCAGTCTCCGTTCGCAAGCGGGAGCTGAGACCCAGTACTTC. Its translation is CASSLRSQAGAETQYF.

The chain links TRBV6-6 to TRBJ2-1; D remains ambiguous. V was clipped by 4 bases and J by 8 bases, with 6 bases between them. Germline V gene sequence: CDR1 MNHNY, CDR2 SVGAGI (reference sequence). CDR3 length: 11 residues. This CDR3 reads CASSFKYEQFF. The CDR3 bases are TGTGCCAGCAGTTTCAAGTATGAGCAGTTCTTC.

This clone was counted a single time. DNA of the CDR3: TGCGCCAGCAGCTTGGGTAGCGGGAGCGATGAGCAGTTCTTC. Its translation is CASSLGSGSDEQFF. The chain joins TRBV5-1 to TRBJ2-1, with 9 bases matching TRBD2. CDR3 length equals 14 residues. J was trimmed by 8 bases and V by 0 bases; bases with no gene match: 3. Looked up from germline, CDR1 is SGHRS and CDR2 is YFSETQ.

This chain connects TRBV19 to TRBJ2-5; D not resolved. This CDR3 is 14 amino acids long. Germline CDR1 and CDR2: LNHDA and SQIVND (reference sequence). Deletions cut 5 bases from V and 1 base from J, with 11 bases between. CDR3 residues: CASSPTQIQETQYF. The CDR3 bases are TGTGCCAGTAGTCCCACACAGATCCAAGAGACCCAGTACTTC.

The V call is TRBV6-1, the J call TRBJ2-5; no definite D call. This CDR3 has 15 residues. CDR1 is MNHNS, CDR2 SASEGT, per germline. V dropped 5 bases and J dropped 4 bases, with 17 bases sitting between them. The CDR3 protein is CASSSIPTKGETQYF. CDR3 coding DNA: TGTGCCAGCAGTTCGATTCCAACAAAGGGAGAGACCCAGTACTTC.

The rearrangement uses TRBV7-3 and TRBJ2-2; D might be TRBD2 (6 bases). This CDR3 is 15 amino acids long. Germline V lookup: CDR1 SGHTA, CDR2 FQGTGA. V was pared by 3 bases and J by 5 bases, with 13 bases between. CDR3 DNA sequence: TGTGCCAGCAGCTTCGGGACTTCATATACCGGGGAGCTGTTTTTT. Encoded protein: CASSFGTSYTGELFF.